This entry lists 5 T cell receptor beta chains sequenced from one sample in a study of cytomegalovirus exposure and HLA in healthy donors. 13 Jbeta primers and 60 Vbeta primers were used for the PCR. Method: immunoSEQ multiplex PCR; TCRdb's copy keeps in-frame clones and lacks some. In all, the sample yields 150,000 to 200,000 clones. Sequenced sample: PBMCs. Receptor source: a woman aged 55-69 years in good health and CMV-seronegative.

The rearrangement joins TRBV27 to TRBJ1-6; 10 bases line up with TRBD1. The CDR3 covers 15 residues. The germline V gene encodes CDR1 MNHEY and CDR2 SMNVEV (reference sequence). The trim removed 2 bases at V and 10 bases at J, leaving 5 bases unmatched. CDR3 region: CASSLPTGGRSPLHF. The CDR3, as DNA: TGTGCCAGCAGTTTACCGACAGGGGGCCGGTCACCCCTCCACTTT.

The rearrangement links TRBV6-5 to TRBJ1-5; the match to TRBD1 covers 7 bases. The germline gives CDR1 MNHEY, CDR2 SVGAGI. With 6 bases clipped from V and 3 bases from J, the junction kept 8 bases outside the gene matches. CDR3 length equals 15 residues. The CDR3: CASSSTGVDNQPQHF. For the CDR3, the DNA is TGTGCCAGCAGCTCCACAGGGGTGGACAATCAGCCCCAGCATTTT.

V and J are TRBV7-8 and TRBJ2-7; 11 bases agree with TRBD1. CDR1 is SGHVS and CDR2 is FQNEAQ in the germline V gene. The CDR3 runs to 15 residues. Unmatched junction bases numbered 6, after V lost 4 bases and J lost 4 bases. The CDR3 DNA reads TGTGCCAGCAGCTACCAGGACAGGGGGCTTTACGAGCAGTACTTC. Encoded protein: CASSYQDRGLYEQYF.

Here the CDR3 reads CASSSRGTGELGANVLTF. The CDR3 DNA is TGTGCCAGCAGCTCTAGAGGGACAGGGGAGCTTGGGGCCAACGTCCTGACTTTC. The chain carries TRBV11-2 and TRBJ2-6; TRBD1 matches at 10 bases. The V gene end was trimmed by 4 bases and the J gene end by 3 bases; junction bases not matched to a gene: 9. This CDR3 contains 18 residues. The germline gives CDR1 SGHAT, CDR2 FQNNGV.

The gene calls are TRBV7-9 and TRBJ1-1; 8 bases line up with TRBD1. V gave up 2 bases and J gave up 3 bases; unmatched junction bases: 8. Germline CDR1 is SEHNR and CDR2 is FQNEAQ (reference sequence). The CDR3 covers 16 residues. In nucleotides, the CDR3 is TGTGCCAGCAGCTTAACCGGGACAGGACGTGACACTGAAGCTTTCTTT. Its protein product is CASSLTGTGRDTEAFF.